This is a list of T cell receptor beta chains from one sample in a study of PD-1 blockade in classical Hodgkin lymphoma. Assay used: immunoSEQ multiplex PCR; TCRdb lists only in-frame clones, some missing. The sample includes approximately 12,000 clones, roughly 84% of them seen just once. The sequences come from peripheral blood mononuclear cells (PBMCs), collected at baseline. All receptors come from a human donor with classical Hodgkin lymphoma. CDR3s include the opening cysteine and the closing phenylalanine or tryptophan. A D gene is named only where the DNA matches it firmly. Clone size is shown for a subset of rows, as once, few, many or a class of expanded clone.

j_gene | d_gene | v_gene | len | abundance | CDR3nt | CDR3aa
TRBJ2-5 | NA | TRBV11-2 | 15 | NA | TGTGCCAGCAGCTTAGATCTATATGGGGGAGAGACCCAGTACTTC | CASSLDLYGGETQYF
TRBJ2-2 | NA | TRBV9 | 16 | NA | TGTGCCAGCAGCGTAGATCAGGACTATAACACCGGGGAGCTGTTTTTT | CASSVDQDYNTGELFF
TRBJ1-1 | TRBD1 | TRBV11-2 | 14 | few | TGTGCCAGCAGCTTGGGACAGTTGAACACTGAAGCTTTCTTT | CASSLGQLNTEAFF
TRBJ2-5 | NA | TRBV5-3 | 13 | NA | TGTGCCAGAAGCTTGCCCTCAACGAGGACCCAGTACTTC | CARSLPSTRTQYF
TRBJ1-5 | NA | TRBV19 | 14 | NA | TGTGCCAGTAGTACCCCGGGCCTGGCGCAGCCCCAGCATTTT | CASSTPGLAQPQHF
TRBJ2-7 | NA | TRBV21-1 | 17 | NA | TGTGCCAGCAGCAAAGCGCTTTACTGGAGGCGGTCCTACGAGCAGTACTTC | CASSKALYWRRSYEQYF
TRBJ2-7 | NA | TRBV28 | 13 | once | TGTGCCAGCAGATCCGGGCCTACCTACGAGCAGTACTTC | CASRSGPTYEQYF
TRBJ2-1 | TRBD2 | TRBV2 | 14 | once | TGTGCCACCGGCGGGACTAGCGGATACAATGAGCAGTTCTTC | CATGGTSGYNEQFF
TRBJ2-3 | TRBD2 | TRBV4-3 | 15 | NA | TGCGCCAGCAGCCAACAGCGGGGGGTTACAGATACGCAGTATTTT | CASSQQRGVTDTQYF
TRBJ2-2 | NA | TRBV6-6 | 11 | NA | TGTGCCAGCAGAGCCCCCGGGGAGCTGTTTTTT | CASRAPGELFF
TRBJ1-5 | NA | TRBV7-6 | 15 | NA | TGTGCCAGCAGCTCGGGGCAGGGAATGGGGCAGCCCCAGCATTTT | CASSSGQGMGQPQHF
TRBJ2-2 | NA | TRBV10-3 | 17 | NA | TGTGCCATCAGTGAGTCGGGGGCTAGCGGTAACACCGGGGAGCTGTTTTTT | CAISESGASGNTGELFF
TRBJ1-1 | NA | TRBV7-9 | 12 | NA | TGTGCCAGCAGCTTAATGACGATCGAAGCTTTCTTT | CASSLMTIEAFF
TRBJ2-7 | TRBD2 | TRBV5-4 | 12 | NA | TGTGCCAGCAGCGGGGACTACTACGAGCAGTACTTC | CASSGDYYEQYF
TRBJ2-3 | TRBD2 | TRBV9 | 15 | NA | TGTGCCAGCAGCGGCGGGGGGGGGACCACAGATACGCAGTATTTT | CASSGGGGTTDTQYF
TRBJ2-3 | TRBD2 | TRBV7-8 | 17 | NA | TGTGCCAGCAGCTTAGTCCCTAGCGGGGGGGCCTCAGATACGCAGTATTTT | CASSLVPSGGASDTQYF
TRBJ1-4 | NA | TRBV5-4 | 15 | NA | TGTGCCAGCGGGGCGGACATTGCAACTAATGAAAAACTGTTTTTT | CASGADIATNEKLFF
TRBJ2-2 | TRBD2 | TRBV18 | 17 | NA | TGTGCCAGCTCATCCGCAAGACTAGCGGGAACCACCGGGGAGCTGTTTTTT | CASSSARLAGTTGELFF
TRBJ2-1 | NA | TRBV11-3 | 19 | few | TGTGCCAGCAGCTTTCCAGCCTCGGACGAGGCCAGCTCCTACAATGAGCAGTTCTTC | CASSFPASDEASSYNEQFF
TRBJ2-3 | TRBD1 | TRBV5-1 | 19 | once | TGCGCCAGCAGCTTGCGAAGTCAGGGGGTCACCCGGGGCCTGGATACGCAGTATTTT | CASSLRSQGVTRGLDTQYF
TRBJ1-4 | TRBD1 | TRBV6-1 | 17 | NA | TGTGCCAGCAGTGGCCCGGGACAGACTGCAACTAATGAAAAACTGTTTTTT | CASSGPGQTATNEKLFF
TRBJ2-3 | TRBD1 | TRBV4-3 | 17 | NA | TGCGCCAGCAGCCAACTCGCCGGGACAGGGGGCTTAGATACGCAGTATTTT | CASSQLAGTGGLDTQYF
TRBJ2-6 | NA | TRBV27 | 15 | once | TGTGCCAGCAGTTTATCGGGCCCTGGGGCCAACGTCCTGACTTTC | CASSLSGPGANVLTF
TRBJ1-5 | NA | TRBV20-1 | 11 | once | TGCAGCGGGGGGGGAAGTCAGCCCCAGCATTTT | CSGGGSQPQHF
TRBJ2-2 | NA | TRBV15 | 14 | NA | TGTGCCACCAGCTCTCAGCCCTATGCCGGGGAGCTGTTTTTT | CATSSQPYAGELFF
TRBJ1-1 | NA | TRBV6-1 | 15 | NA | TGTGCCAGCAGGCCGGGCCCTGGGAAGAACACTGAAGCTTTCTTT | CASRPGPGKNTEAFF
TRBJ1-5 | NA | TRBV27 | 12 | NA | TGTGCCAGCCTAAGCCCGACAGGCACCCAGCATTTT | CASLSPTGTQHF
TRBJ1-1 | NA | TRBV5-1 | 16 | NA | TGCGCCAGCAGCTCCAGAAATGAGGGGGTGATGGGTGAAGCTTTCTTT | CASSSRNEGVMGEAFF
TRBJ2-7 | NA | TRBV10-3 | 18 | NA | TGTGCCATCAGTGAGTCGAGGGCTGCTCTTACTTCGGCCTACGAGCAGTACTTC | CAISESRAALTSAYEQYF
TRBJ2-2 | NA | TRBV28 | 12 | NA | TGTGCCAGCAGGAGGGGCGCCGGGGAGCTGTTTTTT | CASRRGAGELFF
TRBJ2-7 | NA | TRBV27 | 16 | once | TGTGCCAGCAGTCCCCCGCGACGGGAGCCCCCCTACGAGCAGTACTTC | CASSPPRREPPYEQYF
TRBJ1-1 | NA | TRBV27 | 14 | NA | TGTGCCAGCAGCCGGAGGTCCCAGAACACTGAAGCTTTCTTT | CASSRRSQNTEAFF
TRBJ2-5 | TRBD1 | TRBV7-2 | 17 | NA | TGTGCCAGCAGCTTAGGACCCCCCGGGACAGGGGGAGAGACCCAGTACTTC | CASSLGPPGTGGETQYF
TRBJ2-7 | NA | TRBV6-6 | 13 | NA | TGTGCCAGTTCGACATTTTACTCCTACGAGCAGTACTTC | CASSTFYSYEQYF
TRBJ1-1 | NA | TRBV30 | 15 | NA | TGTGCCTGGGCAATCCGCAGGGCAATGAACACTGAAGCTTTCTTT | CAWAIRRAMNTEAFF
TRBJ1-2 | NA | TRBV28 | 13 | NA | TGTGCCAGCAGTTTTATCAGGGACTATGGCTACACCTTC | CASSFIRDYGYTF
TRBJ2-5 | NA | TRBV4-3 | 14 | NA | TGCGCCAGCAGCCAAGATTTGGGAGGCGAGACCCAGTACTTC | CASSQDLGGETQYF
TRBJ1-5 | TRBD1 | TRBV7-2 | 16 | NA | TGTGCCAGCAGCGCCACAGACAGGGGGCCGAATCAGCCCCAGCATTTT | CASSATDRGPNQPQHF
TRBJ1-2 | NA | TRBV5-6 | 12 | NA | TGTGCCAGCACCGAAAATGGGGCCGGCTACACCTTC | CASTENGAGYTF
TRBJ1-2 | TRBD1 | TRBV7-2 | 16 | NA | TGTGCCAGCAGCGCCGGACAGGGGGCCGCTGGGTATGGCTACACCTTC | CASSAGQGAAGYGYTF
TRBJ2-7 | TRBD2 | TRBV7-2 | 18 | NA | TGTGCCAGCAGCGGAATAAGTGGATTCGCGGGAGGGCTCTACGAGCAGTACTTC | CASSGISGFAGGLYEQYF
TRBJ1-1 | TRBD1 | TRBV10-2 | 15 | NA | TGCGCCAGCAGTGGGGACAGGGGTTTCAACACTGAAGCTTTCTTT | CASSGDRGFNTEAFF
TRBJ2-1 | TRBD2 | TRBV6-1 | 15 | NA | TGTGCCAGCAGTGAAGCGCTAGCGGGGGGGCGAGAGCAGTTCTTC | CASSEALAGGREQFF
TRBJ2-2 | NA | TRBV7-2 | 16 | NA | TGTGCCAGCAGCGCCAGACAGGGACTAAACACCGGGGAGCTGTTTTTT | CASSARQGLNTGELFF